This T cell receptor (beta chain) was identified during a study of radiotherapy plus CTLA-4 blockade in lung cancer. Clones were sequenced by immunoSEQ multiplex PCR, and TCRdb holds only the in-frame ones, with some missing. The sample contains 65,000 to 90,000 clones, around 87% of which appear only once. V dropped 5 bases and J dropped 2 bases, with 11 bases sitting between them. Germline V gene sequence: CDR1 SGHAT, CDR2 FQNNGV. The CDR3 contains 14 residues. This specimen consisted of peripheral blood, obtained from a patient treated with radiotherapy plus ipilimumab. This TCR was sampled from a human donor with non-small cell lung cancer who had stable disease on radiotherapy plus ipilimumab. The gene calls are TRBV11-2 and TRBJ2-3; D might be TRBD2 (5 bases). CDR3 loop: CASSGQLVTDTQYF. CDR3 DNA: TGTGCCAGCAGCGGCCAACTAGTCACAGATACGCAGTATTTT.